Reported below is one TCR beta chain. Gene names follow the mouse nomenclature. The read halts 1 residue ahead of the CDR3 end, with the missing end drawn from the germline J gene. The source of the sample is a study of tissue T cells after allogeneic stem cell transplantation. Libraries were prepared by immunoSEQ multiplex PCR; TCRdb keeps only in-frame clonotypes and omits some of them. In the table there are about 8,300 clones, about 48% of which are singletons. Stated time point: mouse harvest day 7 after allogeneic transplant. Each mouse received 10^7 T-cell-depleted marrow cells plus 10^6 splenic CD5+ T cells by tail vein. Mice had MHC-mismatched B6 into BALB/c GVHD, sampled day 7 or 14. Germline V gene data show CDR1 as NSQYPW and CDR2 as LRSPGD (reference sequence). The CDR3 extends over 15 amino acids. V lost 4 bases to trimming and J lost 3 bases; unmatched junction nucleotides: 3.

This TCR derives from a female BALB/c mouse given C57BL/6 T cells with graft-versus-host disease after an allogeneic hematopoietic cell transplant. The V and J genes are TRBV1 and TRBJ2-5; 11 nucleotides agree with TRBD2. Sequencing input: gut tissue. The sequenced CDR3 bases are TGCACCTGCAGTGGGGACTGGGGGAGGCAAGACACCCAGTAC. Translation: CTCSGDWGRQDTQY. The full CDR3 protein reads CTCSGDWGRQDTQYF. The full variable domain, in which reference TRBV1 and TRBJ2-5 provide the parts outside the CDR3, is VTLLEQNPRWRLVPRGQAVNLRCILKNSQYPWMSWYQQDLQKQLQWLFTLRSPGDKEVKSLPGADYLATRVTDTELRLQVANMSQGRTLYCTCSGDWGRQDTQYFGPGTRLLVL.